This passage covers 15 T cell receptor beta chains from one sample sequenced in a study of blood T cell repertoires in COVID-19. The method was immunoSEQ multiplex PCR; TCRdb's version includes in-frame clones alone and lacks a portion of them. The sample shows under 250,000 clones, around 90% of them seen only once. The sequenced sample was PBMCs or T cells enriched from blood (not recorded which). Source of these receptors: a woman between 40 and 50 years old who had been exposed to COVID-19.

This clone was observed a single time. A much more abundant neighbour one base away suggests this may be a read error. This chain links TRBV7-2 with TRBJ2-3; D ambiguous. CDR1 is SGHTA and CDR2 is FQGNSA in the germline V gene. The CDR3 loop spans 11 amino acids. Deletions cut 3 bases from V and 6 bases from J, with 4 bases between. The chain's CDR3 is CASSLRDTQYF. CDR3 nucleotide sequence: TGTGCCAGCAGCTTGAGGGATACGCAGTATTTT.

The gene calls are TRBV4-2 and TRBJ2-3, with TRBD2 as a possible D gene (5 bases). Germline V lookup: CDR1 LGHNA, CDR2 YNFKEQ. V lost 2 bases and J 4 bases, leaving 10 bases between the germline ends. The CDR3 contains 14 residues. The CDR3 protein is CASSQQTGADTQYF. CDR3 sequence (DNA): TGTGCCAGCAGCCAACAGACCGGGGCAGATACGCAGTATTTT.

The V gene is TRBV28, the J gene TRBJ1-2, with 7 bases that match TRBD1. This CDR3 is built from 15 residues. With V trimmed by 5 bases and J by 5 bases, 11 bases remained unmatched. Germline assignment: CDR1 MDHEN and CDR2 SYDVKM. CDR3 loop: CASSPGKGAGYGYTF. CDR3 DNA: TGTGCCAGCAGTCCAGGGAAGGGGGCTGGTTATGGCTACACCTTC.

This chain uses TRBV21-1 with TRBJ1-3; TRBD1, as called in the table, went unchecked against the DNA. TRBV21-1 is a pseudogene locus. The CDR3 runs to 13 residues. The CDR3 sequence is CAWGRYSGNTIYF. The CDR3 nucleotides are TGTGCCTGGGGCAGGTACTCTGGAAACACCATATATTTT.

The chain employs TRBV5-6 and TRBJ2-7; weak D call: TRBD2 (5 bases). The CDR3 spans 11 residues. V gave up 4 bases and J gave up 9 bases, with 11 bases separating them. CDR1 SGHDT and CDR2 YYEEEE come from the germline V gene. CDR3 protein: CASSQSGRQYF. CDR3 coding DNA: TGTGCCAGCAGCCAGAGCGGCCGGCAGTACTTC.

V gene TRBV15 combines with J gene TRBJ2-1; TRBD2 aligns across 8 bases. Germline V gene data show CDR1 as LNHNV and CDR2 as YYDKDF (reference sequence). V gave up 1 base and J gave up 7 bases; unmatched junction bases: 12. The CDR3 is 17 residues long. Here the CDR3 reads CATSRGPKRGYFNEQFF. The CDR3 DNA reads TGTGCCACCAGCAGAGGACCCAAGCGGGGGTACTTTAATGAGCAGTTCTTC.

The genes are TRBV7-9 and TRBJ2-7; 7 nucleotides match TRBD1. The germline gives CDR1 SEHNR, CDR2 FQNEAQ (reference sequence). The J segment lost 0 bases and the V segment lost 10 bases, leaving 12 bases of the junction unmatched. This CDR3 is built from 15 residues. DNA of the CDR3: TGTGCCACTCAACCCGTGGGGGACAGCTCCTACGAGCAGTACTTC. Its translation: CATQPVGDSSYEQYF. The full variable domain, in which reference TRBV7-9 and TRBJ2-7 provide the parts outside the CDR3, is DTGVSQNPRHKITKRGQNVTFRCDPISEHNRLYWYRQTLGQGPEFLTYFQNEAQLEKSRLLSDRFSAERPKGSFSTLEIQRTEQGDSAMYLCATQPVGDSSYEQYFGPGTRLTVT.

The chain uses TRBV6-6 and TRBJ2-1; D is possibly TRBD2 (6 bases). The CDR3 covers 14 residues. Germline CDR1 and CDR2: MNHNY and SVGAGI (reference sequence). Trimming took off 0 bases at V and 7 bases at J, with 10 bases between the two ends. The CDR3 nucleotides are TGTGCCAGCAGTTACTCCGGGGGAGCGAATGAGCAGTTCTTC. This codes for CASSYSGGANEQFF.

This clone came up a few times. The chain links TRBV29-1 to TRBJ1-2, with 8 bases that match TRBD1. CDR1 is SQVTM and CDR2 is ANQGSEA in the germline V gene. The V and J ends lost 1 base and 5 bases, in that order; junction bases with no gene match: 6. The CDR3 loop spans 14 amino acids. In DNA, the CDR3 is TGCAGCGTTGAAGGGACAGGGCGGGCTTATGGCTACACCTTC. This encodes CSVEGTGRAYGYTF.

The V and J genes are TRBV18 and TRBJ1-6; D not certain. This CDR3 comprises 14 residues. Germline loops: CDR1 KGHSH, CDR2 LQKENI. V was clipped by 2 bases and J by 6 bases, with 8 bases between them. Written as DNA, the CDR3 is TGTGCCAGCTCACCATTGGGGAGTAATTCACCCCTCCACTTT. It codes for CASSPLGSNSPLHF.

The chain has TRBV21-1 and TRBJ2-1; the table's D call of TRBD2 was not tested on the DNA. TRBV21-1 is noted as a pseudogene. The CDR3 is 17 amino acids. The CDR3, as DNA: TGTGCCAGCAGCAAATTGTTCCGTACTAGCGGGTACAATGAGCAGTTCTTC. It codes for CASSKLFRTSGYNEQFF.

This clone was seen once. The V call is TRBV2, the J call TRBJ2-6; 7 bases are shared with TRBD1. V was clipped by 2 bases and J by 2 bases; unmatched bases: 0. CDR1 and CDR2 (germline): SNHLY, FYNNEI. CDR3 length: 15 residues. The CDR3, as DNA: TGTGCCAGCAGTGAACAGGGGGCTGGGGCCAACGTCCTGACTTTC. Translated, it gives CASSEQGAGANVLTF.

J is TRBJ2-7 and V is TRBV11-2; TRBD2 aligns across 8 bases. CDR1 and CDR2 (germline): SGHAT, FQNNGV. The CDR3 consists of 18 residues. Trimming cost V 1 base and J 0 bases; bases outside gene matches: 11. CDR3 sequence reads: CASSLGRGGRFISYEQYF. The CDR3 region has the DNA TGTGCCAGCAGCTTAGGTCGGGGGGGCCGGTTTATCTCCTACGAGCAGTACTTC.

A single count supports this clone. The J gene is TRBJ1-1, the V gene TRBV6-5; D might be TRBD1 (5 bases). Germline-derived CDR1 and CDR2 are MNHEY and SVGAGI. The CDR3 is 13 residues long. The V end was cut by 5 bases, the J end by 2 bases, with 9 bases between. Here the CDR3 reads CASSTQVNTEAFF. The DNA for the CDR3 is TGTGCCAGCAGTACACAGGTTAACACTGAAGCTTTCTTT.

This chain connects TRBV30 to TRBJ2-5, with a possible D match to TRBD2 (5 bases). V was shortened by 2 bases and J by 2 bases, with 9 bases between the two germline ends. The CDR3 totals 13 residues. Looked up from germline, CDR1 is GTSNPN and CDR2 is SVGIG (reference sequence). The CDR3 DNA is TGTGCCTGGAGTAGCGGAGGTCAAGAGACCCAGTACTTC. Translation: CAWSSGGQETQYF.